The 26 T cell receptor beta chains presented below share a single source sample, sequenced in a study of graft-versus-host responses after intestinal transplantation. Produced via immunoSEQ multiplex PCR; TCRdb's table is partial and in-frame only. The sample includes fewer than 30,000 clones, 80% to 90% of them seen just once. The sequencing used PBMCs, collected approximately 450 days after intestinal transplant. The receptors stem from a human patient who received an intestinal transplant, so some T cells may come from the graft donor.

The V and J genes are TRBV7-3 and TRBJ1-2; D possibly corresponds to TRBD1 (6 bases). Trimming left V 2 bases short and J 2 bases short, with 15 bases between. Per germline, CDR1 SGHTA and CDR2 FQGTGA. The CDR3 is 16 amino acids. The CDR3 sequence: CASSLEVGGANYGYTF. CDR3 DNA: TGTGCCAGCAGCTTAGAGGTTGGGGGCGCGAACTATGGCTACACCTTC.

The chain uses TRBV9 and TRBJ2-5; 13 positions agree with TRBD2. J was trimmed by 3 bases and V by 4 bases; bases with no gene match: 6. Looked up from germline, CDR1 is SGDLS and CDR2 is YYNGEE. The CDR3 contains 16 residues. The CDR3 loop reads CASSSGLAGVKETQYF. Written as DNA, the CDR3 is TGTGCCAGCAGCTCAGGACTAGCGGGAGTAAAAGAGACCCAGTACTTC.

The chain links TRBV5-1 to TRBJ2-5, with 8 bases matching TRBD2. The CDR3 runs to 14 residues. Germline V lookup: CDR1 SGHRS, CDR2 YFSETQ. V lost 4 bases, J lost 5 bases, and 7 bases stayed unmatched. CDR3 nucleotide sequence: TGCGCCAGCAGCGTTAGCGGGACCAGGGAGACCCAGTACTTC. It codes for CASSVSGTRETQYF.

This clone was counted once. The rearrangement links TRBV6-5 to TRBJ1-2; D gene unclear. The germline V gene has CDR1 MNHEY and CDR2 SVGAGI. This CDR3 has 13 amino acids. Deletions cut 5 bases from V and 4 bases from J, with 11 bases between. The CDR3 spells CASSDGPGYGYTF. The CDR3 DNA follows: TGTGCCAGCAGTGACGGACCGGGCTATGGCTACACCTTC.

This sequence joins TRBV6-5 and TRBJ2-7; 7 nucleotides match TRBD2. CDR1 MNHEY and CDR2 SVGAGI come from the germline V gene. This CDR3 has 15 amino acids. Trimming took 5 bases from V and 0 from J; bases not matched to a gene: 7. The CDR3 loop reads CASSNPSGSSYEQYF. For the CDR3, the DNA is TGTGCCAGCAGTAACCCTAGCGGCTCCTCCTACGAGCAGTACTTC.

The CDR3 DNA is TGTGCCAGCAGCCCCATCGGACAGGGCCTTTACGAGCAGTACTTC. It is translated as CASSPIGQGLYEQYF. V gene TRBV7-2 combines with J gene TRBJ2-7; the match to TRBD1 covers 8 bases. CDR1 is SGHTA and CDR2 is FQGNSA in the germline V gene. Trimming removed 5 bases from V and 4 bases from J; junction bases left unmatched: 10. The CDR3 contains 15 residues.

V gene TRBV7-9 combines with J gene TRBJ2-1, with D perhaps TRBD2 (5 bases). Germline CDR1 SEHNR, CDR2 FQNEAQ (reference sequence). The CDR3 totals 16 residues. V was pared by 2 bases and J by 2 bases, with 13 bases between. The CDR3 coding sequence is TGTGCCAGCAGCTTAAAAGGGATCGGGACCTACAATGAGCAGTTCTTC. Amino acid sequence: CASSLKGIGTYNEQFF.

The V and J genes are TRBV30 and TRBJ2-2, with D perhaps matching TRBD1 (6 bases). CDR1 and CDR2 from the germline V gene are GTSNPN and SVGIG (reference sequence). The V end was cut by 7 bases, the J end by 6 bases, with 18 bases between. The CDR3 consists of 14 residues. The CDR3 DNA is TGTGCCTCCACGGTGGGGGCCGGGCCCGGGGAGCTGTTTTTT. As protein: CASTVGAGPGELFF.

This clone was detected once. CDR3: CTSSQDARGETQYF. CDR3 in DNA: TGCACCAGCAGCCAAGACGCGCGGGGAGAGACCCAGTACTTC. The chain couples TRBV1 to TRBJ2-5; the table names TRBD2, a call not compared with the DNA. TRBV1 is a pseudogene segment. This CDR3 region has 14 residues.

The chain joins TRBV7-8 to TRBJ1-1; D not certain. The V gene's germline CDR1 is SGHVS and CDR2 FQNEAQ. V lost 2 bases, J lost 6 bases, and 7 bases lay in between. The CDR3 length is 12 residues. The CDR3 DNA reads TGTGCCAGCAGCTTATTTGGATCTGAAGCTTTCTTT. Protein: CASSLFGSEAFF.

The rearrangement uses TRBV19 and TRBJ2-7; 7 nucleotides agree with TRBD2. The CDR3 has 14 residues. V shed 8 bases and J 0 bases; nucleotides not matched to a gene: 7. Germline CDR1 and CDR2: LNHDA and SQIVND (reference sequence). The CDR3 bases are TGTGCCAGTGGTGACGGCGGGGGCTCCTACGAGCAGTACTTC. It yields the protein CASGDGGGSYEQYF.

The V and J genes are TRBV7-9 and TRBJ1-2; D ambiguous. V lost 1 base to trimming and J lost 8 bases, with 8 bases between them. This CDR3 comprises 12 residues. Germline CDR1 is SEHNR and CDR2 is FQNEAQ (reference sequence). The CDR3 protein is CASSLERPGYTF. The CDR3 DNA sequence: TGTGCCAGCAGCTTAGAACGGCCGGGCTACACCTTC.

The chain combines TRBV10-2 with TRBJ2-7, with 7 bases aligning to TRBD1. Germline values: CDR1 WSHSY, CDR2 SAAADI. CDR3 length equals 12 residues. V was clipped by 8 bases and J by 2 bases; unmatched bases: 3. The CDR3 protein is CASRDRAYEQYF. The CDR3 DNA is TGCGCCAGCCGGGACAGAGCCTACGAGCAGTACTTC.

The V and J genes are TRBV7-9 and TRBJ2-7, with 8 bases that match TRBD1. Germline loops: CDR1 SEHNR, CDR2 FQNEAQ (reference sequence). V lost 5 bases to trimming and J lost 4 bases; unmatched junction nucleotides: 10. CDR3 length: 15 residues. CDR3 loop: CASSREGRGRYEQYF. The CDR3 coding sequence is TGTGCCAGCAGCCGAGAGGGCAGGGGGCGGTACGAGCAGTACTTC.

This sequence joins TRBV9 and TRBJ1-2; 8 nucleotides align to TRBD1. The CDR3 contains 16 residues. The germline gives CDR1 SGDLS, CDR2 YYNGEE. The V segment lost 0 bases and the J segment 7 bases; nucleotides outside the gene matches: 11. Here the CDR3 DNA reads TGTGCCAGCAGCGTAGACCTTGGAGGGACAGGCCTTGGCTACACCTTC. Encoded protein: CASSVDLGGTGLGYTF.

The chain recombines TRBV7-6 with TRBJ2-5, with D perhaps TRBD1 (6 bases). Germline CDR1 is SGHVS and CDR2 is FNYEAQ. Trimming left V 4 bases short and J 0 bases short, with 9 bases between. The CDR3 consists of 14 residues. This CDR3 is CASSWDTNQETQYF. In DNA, the CDR3 is TGTGCCAGCAGCTGGGACACCAACCAAGAGACCCAGTACTTC.

V usage is TRBV12-5 and J usage is TRBJ1-2, with D possibly being TRBD1 (5 bases). CDR1 is LGHNT and CDR2 is FRNRAP in the germline V gene. There are 14 residues in the CDR3. V lost 0 bases, J lost 6 bases, and 11 bases lay in between. CDR3 coding DNA: TGTGCTAGTGGTTTGGTACGCGGGGCCCATGGCTACACCTTC. This encodes CASGLVRGAHGYTF.

As concerns this clone: The junction shows a germline mismatch at one end, possibly a read error. The rearrangement links TRBV11-2 to TRBJ1-5; 7 bases match TRBD1. Germline CDR1 reads SGHAT; CDR2 reads FQNNGV. There are 17 residues in the CDR3. CDR3 in DNA: TGTGCCAGCTGCTTAGATGGCCGGGGGACAGTGGGTTGGCCCCAGCATTTT. Protein sequence: CASCLDGRGTVGWPQHF. The full variable domain, completed using reference TRBV11-2 and TRBJ1-5, is EAGVAQSPRYKIIEKRQSVAFWCNPISGHATLYWYQQILGQGPKLLIQFQNNGVVDDSQLPKDRFSAERLKGVDSTLKIQPAKLEDSAVYLCASCLDGRGTVGWPQHFGDGTRLSIL.

The chain uses TRBV19 and TRBJ2-1; 8 nucleotides agree with TRBD1. The V gene's germline CDR1 is LNHDA and CDR2 SQIVND (reference sequence). J was trimmed by 4 bases and V by 3 bases; bases with no gene match: 8. The CDR3 is 16 amino acids. This CDR3 is CASSIIGTGRYNEQFF. CDR3 coding DNA: TGTGCCAGTAGTATTATTGGGACAGGTCGATACAATGAGCAGTTCTTC.

The chain uses TRBV11-3 and TRBJ2-3; no clear D. Trimming took off 3 bases at V and 4 bases at J, with 5 bases between the two ends. CDR1 SGHNT and CDR2 YENEEA come from the germline V gene. The CDR3 is made up of 12 amino acids. The CDR3 DNA reads TGTGCCAGCAGCTTTCAGGCAGATACGCAGTATTTT. Translating it yields CASSFQADTQYF.

The chain combines TRBV27 with TRBJ2-7; D not certain. V lost 10 bases and J 0 bases, leaving 28 bases between the germline ends. Germline CDR1 is MNHEY and CDR2 is SMNVEV (reference sequence). This CDR3 region has 18 residues. The CDR3 loop reads CAIQKVGSVSLSSYEQYF. As DNA, the CDR3 is TGTGCCATCCAGAAGGTGGGCTCAGTCTCACTAAGCTCCTACGAGCAGTACTTC.

This chain joins TRBV5-1 and TRBJ2-7, with D perhaps matching TRBD1 or TRBD2 (5 bases each). V was shortened by 0 bases and J by 0 bases, with 10 bases between the two germline ends. Per germline, CDR1 SGHRS and CDR2 YFSETQ. The CDR3 length is 15 residues. The CDR3: CASSLAGTFSYEQYF. The DNA for the CDR3 is TGCGCCAGCAGCTTGGCCGGGACGTTCTCCTACGAGCAGTACTTC.

This clone was seen more than once but under ten times. J is TRBJ2-7 and V is TRBV27; 9 bases align to TRBD1. Germline V gene lookup returns CDR1 MNHEY and CDR2 SMNVEV (reference sequence). The V segment lost 5 bases and the J segment 5 bases; nucleotides outside the gene matches: 7. This CDR3 region has 14 residues. In DNA, the CDR3 is TGTGCCAGCAGTCTACAGGGGGCTTTCAACGAGCAGTACTTC. Amino acid sequence: CASSLQGAFNEQYF.

The V call is TRBV11-3, the J call TRBJ2-5; 7 nucleotides match TRBD2. The length of the CDR3 is 15 residues. The V gene's germline CDR1 is SGHNT and CDR2 YENEEA. V gave up 5 bases and J gave up 2 bases; unmatched junction bases: 8. CDR3 residues: CASSPGGILQETQYF. The CDR3 nucleotides read TGTGCCAGCAGCCCCGGGGGGATTCTACAAGAGACCCAGTACTTC.

This chain uses TRBV11-2 with TRBJ2-3; D unresolved. Deletions cut 0 bases from V and 6 bases from J, with 13 bases between. Germline loops: CDR1 SGHAT, CDR2 FQNNGV. The CDR3 has 15 residues. CDR3 sequence: CASSLDRPATDTQYF. CDR3 nucleotides: TGTGCCAGCAGCTTAGATCGGCCAGCAACGGATACGCAGTATTTT.

This chain connects TRBV15 to TRBJ2-3; 10 positions agree with TRBD1. The CDR3 length is 17 residues. The J segment lost 3 bases and the V segment lost 4 bases, leaving 10 bases of the junction unmatched. Germline values: CDR1 LNHNV, CDR2 YYDKDF (reference sequence). The CDR3 sequence is CATSTKLPGQGTDTQYF. In nucleotides, the CDR3 is TGTGCCACCAGCACCAAACTTCCGGGACAGGGGACAGATACGCAGTATTTT.